The T cell receptor beta chain under discussion was sequenced for a study of CD8+ T cells in alopecia areata. The wider study: The drug, tofacitinib, lasted 6 to 18 months, followed by 6 months off drug.

Following RNA extraction, reverse transcription yielded cDNA that acted as the sequencing template. TCRdb keeps only in-frame clones here, not all; method: immunoSEQ multiplex PCR. The sample has around 61,000 clones, 45% to 50% seen once. CDR3 size: 13 residues. V gave up 5 bases and J gave up 2 bases, with 9 bases separating them. CDR1 and CDR2 (germline): MNHEY, SMNVEV (reference sequence). This specimen was CD8+ T cells sorted from blood, taken at week 0. The rearrangement links TRBV27 to TRBJ1-2; D remains ambiguous. This TCR derives from a human donor with alopecia areata. Here the CDR3 DNA reads TGTGCCAGCAGTCCCCGGGCCAACTATGGCTACACCTTC. Translated, it gives CASSPRANYGYTF.